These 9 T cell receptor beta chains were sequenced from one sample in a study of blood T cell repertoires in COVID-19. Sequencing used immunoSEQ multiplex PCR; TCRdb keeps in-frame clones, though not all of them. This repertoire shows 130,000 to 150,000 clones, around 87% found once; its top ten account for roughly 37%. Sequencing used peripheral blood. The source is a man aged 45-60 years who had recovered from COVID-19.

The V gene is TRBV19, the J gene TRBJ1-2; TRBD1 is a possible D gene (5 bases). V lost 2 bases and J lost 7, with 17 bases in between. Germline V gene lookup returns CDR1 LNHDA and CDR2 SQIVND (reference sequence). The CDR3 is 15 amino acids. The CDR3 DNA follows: TGTGCCAGTAGTATAAATGGGGCGCCCTCTTTTGGCTACACCTTC. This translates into CASSINGAPSFGYTF. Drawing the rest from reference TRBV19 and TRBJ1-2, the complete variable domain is DGGITQSPKYLFRKEGQNVTLSCEQNLNHDAMYWYRQDPGQGLRLIYYSQIVNDFQKGDIAEGYSVSREKKESFPLTVTSAQKNPTAFYLCASSINGAPSFGYTFGSGTRLTVV.

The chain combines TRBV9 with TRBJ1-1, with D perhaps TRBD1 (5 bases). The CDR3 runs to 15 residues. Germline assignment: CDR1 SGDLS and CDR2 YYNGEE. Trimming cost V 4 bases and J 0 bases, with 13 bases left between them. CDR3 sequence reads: CASSPIAGLNTEAFF. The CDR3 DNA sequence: TGTGCCAGCAGCCCTATCGCAGGGTTGAACACTGAAGCTTTCTTT.

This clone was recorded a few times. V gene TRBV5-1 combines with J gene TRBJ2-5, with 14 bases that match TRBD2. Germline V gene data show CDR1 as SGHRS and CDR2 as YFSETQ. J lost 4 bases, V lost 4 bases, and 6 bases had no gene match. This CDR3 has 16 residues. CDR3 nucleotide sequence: TGCGCCAGCAGCCTACAGGGGACTAGCGGGGGAGAGACCCAGTACTTC. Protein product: CASSLQGTSGGETQYF.

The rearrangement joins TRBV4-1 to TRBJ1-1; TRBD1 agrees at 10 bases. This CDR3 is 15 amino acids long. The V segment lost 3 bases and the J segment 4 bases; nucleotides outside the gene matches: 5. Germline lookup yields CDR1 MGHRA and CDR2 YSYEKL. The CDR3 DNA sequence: TGCGCCAGCAGCCAGAGGGACAGGGGAAGCACTGAAGCTTTCTTT. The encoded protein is CASSQRDRGSTEAFF.

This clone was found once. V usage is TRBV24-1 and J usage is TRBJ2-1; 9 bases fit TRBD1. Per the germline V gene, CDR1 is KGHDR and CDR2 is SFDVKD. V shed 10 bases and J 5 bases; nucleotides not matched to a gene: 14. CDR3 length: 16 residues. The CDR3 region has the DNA TGTGCCACTGCTAGTGGCGGGACAGGGTTGGACAATGAGCAGTTCTTC. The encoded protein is CATASGGTGLDNEQFF.

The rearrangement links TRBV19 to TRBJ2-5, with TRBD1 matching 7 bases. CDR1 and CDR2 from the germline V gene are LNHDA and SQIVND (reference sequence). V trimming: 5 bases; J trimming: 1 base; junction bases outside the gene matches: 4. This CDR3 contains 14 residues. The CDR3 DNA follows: TGTGCCAGTAGTCCCCAGGGGGTCCAAGAGACCCAGTACTTC. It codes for CASSPQGVQETQYF.

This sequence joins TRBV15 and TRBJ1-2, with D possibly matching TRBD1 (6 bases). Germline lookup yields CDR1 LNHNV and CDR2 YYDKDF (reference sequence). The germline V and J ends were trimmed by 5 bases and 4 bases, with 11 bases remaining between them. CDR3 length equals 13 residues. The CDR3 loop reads CATSGQGSYGYTF. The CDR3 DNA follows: TGTGCCACCAGCGGGCAGGGGAGCTATGGCTACACCTTC.

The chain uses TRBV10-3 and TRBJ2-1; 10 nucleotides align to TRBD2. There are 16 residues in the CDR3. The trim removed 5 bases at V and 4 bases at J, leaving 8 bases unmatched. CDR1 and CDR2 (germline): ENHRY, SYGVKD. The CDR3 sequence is CAISLPPGLAYNEQFF. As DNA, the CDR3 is TGTGCCATCAGTTTACCCCCGGGACTAGCGTACAATGAGCAGTTCTTC.

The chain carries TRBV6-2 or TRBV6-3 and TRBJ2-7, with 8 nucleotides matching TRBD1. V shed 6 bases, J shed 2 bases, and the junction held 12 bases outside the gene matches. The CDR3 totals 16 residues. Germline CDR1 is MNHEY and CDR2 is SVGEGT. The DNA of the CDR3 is TGTGCCAGCAGCCCTGTCTCCGGGACAGGTCCCTACGAGCAGTACTTC. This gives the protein CASSPVSGTGPYEQYF.